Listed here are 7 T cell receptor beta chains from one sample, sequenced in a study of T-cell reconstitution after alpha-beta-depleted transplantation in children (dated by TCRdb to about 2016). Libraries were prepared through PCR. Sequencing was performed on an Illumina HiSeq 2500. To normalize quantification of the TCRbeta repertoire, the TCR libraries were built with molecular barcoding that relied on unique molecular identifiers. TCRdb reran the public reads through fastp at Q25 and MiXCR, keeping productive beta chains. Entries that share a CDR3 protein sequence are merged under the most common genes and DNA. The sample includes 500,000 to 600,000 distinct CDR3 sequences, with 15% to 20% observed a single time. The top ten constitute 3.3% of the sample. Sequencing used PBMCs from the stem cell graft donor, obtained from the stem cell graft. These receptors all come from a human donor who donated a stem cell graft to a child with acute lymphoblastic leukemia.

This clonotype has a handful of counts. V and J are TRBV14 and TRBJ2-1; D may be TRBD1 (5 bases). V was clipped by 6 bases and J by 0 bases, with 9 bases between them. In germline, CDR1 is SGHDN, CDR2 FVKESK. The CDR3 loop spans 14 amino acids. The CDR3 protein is CASSSDSSYNEQFF. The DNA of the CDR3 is TGTGCCAGCAGTTCAGACAGCTCCTACAATGAGCAGTTCTTC.

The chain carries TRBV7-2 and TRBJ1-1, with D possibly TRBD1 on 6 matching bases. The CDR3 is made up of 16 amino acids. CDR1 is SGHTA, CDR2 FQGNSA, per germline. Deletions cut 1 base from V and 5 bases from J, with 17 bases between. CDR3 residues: CASSLDVGGLGTEAFF. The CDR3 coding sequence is TGTGCCAGCAGCTTAGATGTCGGGGGGCTAGGTACTGAAGCTTTCTTT.

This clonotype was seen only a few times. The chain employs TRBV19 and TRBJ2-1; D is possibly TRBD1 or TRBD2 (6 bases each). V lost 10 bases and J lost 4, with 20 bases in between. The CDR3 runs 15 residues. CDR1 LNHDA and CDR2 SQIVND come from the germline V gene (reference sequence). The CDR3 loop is CATAHFGGGYNEQFF. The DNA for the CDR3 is TGTGCCACCGCTCATTTCGGAGGGGGGTACAATGAGCAGTTCTTC.

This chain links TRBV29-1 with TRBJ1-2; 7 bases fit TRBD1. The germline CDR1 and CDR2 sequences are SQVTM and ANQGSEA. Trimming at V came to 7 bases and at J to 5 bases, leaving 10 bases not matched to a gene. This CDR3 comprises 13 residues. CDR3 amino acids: CSAYRGGTYGYTF. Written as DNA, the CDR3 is TGCAGCGCATACAGGGGAGGGACTTATGGCTACACCTTC.

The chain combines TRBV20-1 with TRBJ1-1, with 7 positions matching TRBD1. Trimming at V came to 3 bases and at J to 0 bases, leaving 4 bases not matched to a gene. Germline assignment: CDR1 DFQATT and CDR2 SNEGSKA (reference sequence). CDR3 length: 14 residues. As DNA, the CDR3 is TGCAGTGCTAGGTCGACAGGGATGAACACTGAAGCTTTCTTT. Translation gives CSARSTGMNTEAFF.

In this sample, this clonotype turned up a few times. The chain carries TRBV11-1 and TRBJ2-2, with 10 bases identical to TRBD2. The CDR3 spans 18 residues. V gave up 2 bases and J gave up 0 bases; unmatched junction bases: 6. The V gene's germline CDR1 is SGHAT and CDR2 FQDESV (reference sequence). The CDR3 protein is CASSLPASGSPNTGELFF. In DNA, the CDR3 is TGTGCCAGCAGCTTACCAGCTAGCGGGAGCCCGAACACCGGGGAGCTGTTTTTT.

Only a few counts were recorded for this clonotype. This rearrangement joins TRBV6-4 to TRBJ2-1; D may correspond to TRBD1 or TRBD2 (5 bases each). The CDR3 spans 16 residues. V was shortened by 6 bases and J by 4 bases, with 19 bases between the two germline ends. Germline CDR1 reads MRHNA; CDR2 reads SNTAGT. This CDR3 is CASRTFGAGKYNEQFF. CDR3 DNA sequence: TGTGCCAGCAGAACCTTCGGGGCAGGAAAATACAATGAGCAGTTCTTC.